A single T cell receptor beta chain is shown here with its context. The sample belongs to a study of cytomegalovirus exposure and HLA in healthy donors. The primer mix had 60 Vbeta and 13 Jbeta primers. Sequencing used immunoSEQ multiplex PCR; TCRdb keeps in-frame clones, though not all of them. Counted here are 100,000 or so clones, 75% to 85% occurring once; the ten biggest clones make up 6.1%. Germline lookup yields CDR1 LGHNA and CDR2 YSLEER. This CDR3 has 15 residues. The V and J ends lost 2 bases and 3 bases, in that order; junction bases with no gene match: 7. The sequenced sample was PBMCs. The source is a young man in good health and CMV-seronegative. The rearrangement uses TRBV4-3 and TRBJ2-7, with 7 bases aligning to TRBD2. CDR3 sequence reads: CASSQPPGGYYEQYF. The CDR3, as DNA: TGCGCCAGCAGCCAACCCCCGGGGGGATACTACGAGCAGTACTTC.